A selection of T cell receptor beta chains follows, all from one sample in a study of human T cells and chemical hapten exposure. TCRdb reprocessed the RACE reads with MiXCR, giving one entry per CDR3 protein. The profile shows roughly 34,000 distinct CDR3 sequences, around 6.8% of them singletons. Sequenced here: whole blood, sampled in connection with sensitization to the hapten diphenylcyclopropenone (DPC). The receptors were gathered from a woman under 40 with alopecia areata. Some clones in this sample may be carry-over from other donors' samples. Both conserved end residues are part of each CDR3. D genes are given only for firm matches. Clone size is stated in some rows and not others, as once, few, many or a class when expanded.

>NA|TRBJ1-5|TRBV29-1|TRBD1
CSVTGDSNQPQHF
TGCAGCGTTACAGGGGATAGCAATCAGCCCCAGCATTTT
>many|TRBJ2-3|TRBV5-1|TRBD2
CASSLRAGSGGTDTQYF
TGCGCCAGCAGCTTGCGGGCCGGTAGCGGGGGCACAGATACGCAGTATTTT
>many|TRBJ1-5|TRBV13|NA
CASSWNRGFGNQPQHF
TGTGCCAGCAGCTGGAATAGGGGATTCGGCAATCAGCCCCAGCATTTT
>few|TRBJ2-1|TRBV11-2|NA
CASSLVRYNEQFF
TGTGCCAGCAGCTTAGTGCGGTACAATGAGCAGTTCTTC
>many|TRBJ1-6|TRBV20-1|NA
CSAREGASPLHF
TGCAGTGCTAGAGAAGGCGCTTCACCCCTCCACTTT
>few|TRBJ2-3|TRBV6-6|NA
CASSPTGVGLTDTQYF
TGTGCCAGCAGCCCGACCGGAGTGGGTCTGACAGATACGCAGTATTTT
>many|TRBJ1-4|TRBV5-5|TRBD1
CASSAQDRGREKLFF
TGTGCCAGCAGCGCACAGGACAGGGGGCGAGAAAAACTGTTTTTT
>many|TRBJ2-7|TRBV6-5|TRBD1
CASSYGTASYEQYF
TGTGCCAGCAGTTACGGGACAGCTTCCTACGAGCAGTACTTC
>NA|TRBJ2-1|TRBV20-1|TRBD1
CSAADTGGAYNEQFF
TGCAGTGCAGCCGACACAGGGGGCGCCTACAATGAGCAGTTCTTC
>NA|TRBJ1-4|TRBV21-1|NA
CAGSGQGDRNEKLFF
TGTGCCGGCAGCGGACAGGGGGACCGAAATGAAAAACTGTTTTTT
>few|TRBJ2-7|TRBV6-2/TRBV6-3|NA
CASSPGRYEQYF
TGTGCCAGCAGCCCGGGGCGGTACGAGCAGTACTTC
>few|TRBJ2-3|TRBV30|TRBD2
CAWSREGFTDTQYF
TGTGCCTGGAGTCGGGAGGGATTCACAGATACGCAGTATTTT
>NA|TRBJ2-3|TRBV29-1|NA
CSVVVDTQYF
TGCAGCGTTGTCGTGGATACGCAGTATTTT
>many|TRBJ2-5|TRBV24-1|NA
CATKGQEGQETQYF
TGTGCCACAAAAGGACAGGAGGGGCAAGAGACCCAGTACTTC
>few|TRBJ2-1|TRBV12-3/TRBV12-4|NA
CASSPGTLKGEQFF
TGTGCCAGCAGTCCCGGGACTCTCAAGGGTGAGCAGTTCTTC
>NA|TRBJ2-7|TRBV28|NA
CASSWDRRMEQYF
TGTGCCAGCAGTTGGGACCGACGCATGGAGCAGTACTTC
>many|TRBJ1-3|TRBV2|NA
CASSVDNYSGNTIYF
TGTGCCAGCAGTGTCGACAACTACTCTGGAAACACCATATATTTT
>many|TRBJ2-3|TRBV7-9|NA
CASSLSTGALSDTQYF
TGTGCCAGCAGCTTATCTACGGGGGCTCTCTCGGATACGCAGTATTTT
>many|TRBJ2-5|TRBV7-7|NA
CASSLQEGRGGETQYF
TGTGCCAGCAGCTTACAGGAAGGGAGAGGAGGGGAGACCCAGTACTTC
>many|TRBJ2-1|TRBV7-2|NA
CASSLRGIDNEQFF
TGTGCCAGCAGCTTGAGGGGGATTGACAATGAGCAGTTCTTC
>many|TRBJ2-3|TRBV9|NA
CASSEGGTDTQYF
TGTGCCAGCAGCGAGGGGGGGACAGATACGCAGTATTTT
>NA|TRBJ2-3|TRBV12-3/TRBV12-4|TRBD2
CASQRGSTDTQYF
TGTGCCAGTCAGCGGGGTAGCACAGATACGCAGTATTTT
>many|TRBJ2-2|TRBV7-9|TRBD1
CASSGGQGANTGELFF
TGTGCCAGCAGCGGGGGACAGGGGGCGAACACCGGGGAGCTGTTTTTT
>NA|TRBJ2-5|TRBV7-2|NA
CASSSSPGDPETQYF
TGTGCCAGCAGCTCTAGCCCAGGGGACCCAGAGACCCAGTACTTC
>few|TRBJ2-7|TRBV14|NA
CASSHSSYEQYF
TGTGCCAGCAGCCACAGCTCCTACGAGCAGTACTTC
>few|TRBJ2-5|TRBV25-1|TRBD1
CASGQGARKTQYF
TGTGCCAGTGGCCAGGGGGCGCGGAAGACCCAGTACTTC
>many|TRBJ2-7|TRBV4-1|NA
CASSQGLGGEQYF
TGCGCCAGCAGCCAAGGTTTAGGCGGGGAGCAGTACTTC
>many|TRBJ1-1|TRBV12-3/TRBV12-4|NA
CASSLVRGAEAFF
TGTGCCAGCAGTTTAGTTCGGGGGGCTGAAGCTTTCTTT
>few|TRBJ2-5|TRBV2|NA
CASSPSDVIQETQYF
TGTGCCAGCAGTCCGTCGGACGTAATACAAGAGACCCAGTACTTC
>NA|TRBJ2-7|TRBV18|NA
CASSQGTISYEQYF
TGTGCCAGCTCACAAGGGACCATTTCCTACGAGCAGTACTTC
>many|TRBJ1-2|TRBV12-3/TRBV12-4|NA
CASSVWNYGYTF
TGTGCCAGCAGCGTCTGGAACTATGGCTACACCTTC
>few|TRBJ1-3|TRBV28|NA
CASSSNTLETPSAVNTIYF
TGTGCCAGCAGTTCTAATACTCTGGAAACACCATCTGCAGTTAACACCATATATTTT
>few|TRBJ1-2|TRBV20-1|TRBD1
CSASVDRGYGYTF
TGCAGTGCTAGCGTGGACAGGGGGTATGGCTACACCTTC
>many|TRBJ2-1|TRBV12-3/TRBV12-4|NA
CASSLVGGNEQFF
TGTGCCAGCAGTTTAGTAGGGGGCAATGAGCAGTTCTTC
>NA|TRBJ2-7|TRBV11-2|NA
CASSDVGYEQYF
TGTGCCAGCAGCGACGTGGGCTACGAGCAGTACTTC
>few|TRBJ2-5|TRBV21-1|NA
CASSSQRDTPQETQYF
TGTGCCAGCAGCAGTCAGCGGGACACGCCCCAAGAGACCCAGTACTTC
>many|TRBJ2-5|TRBV5-6|NA
CASSLWVSQETQYF
TGTGCCAGCAGCTTGTGGGTGAGCCAAGAGACCCAGTACTTC
>NA|TRBJ1-1|TRBV12-3/TRBV12-4|TRBD1
CASSFRGTGVTEAFF
TGTGCCAGCAGTTTCCGTGGGACAGGGGTCACTGAAGCTTTCTTT
>many|TRBJ2-5|TRBV3-1|NA
CASSRGTGLQTQYF
TGTGCCAGCAGCCGAGGGACGGGGCTTCAGACCCAGTACTTC
>few|TRBJ2-2|TRBV14|NA
CASSQAWTGELFF
TGTGCCAGCAGCCAAGCGTGGACCGGGGAGCTGTTTTTT
>NA|TRBJ2-3|TRBV20-1|NA
CSASIFDTQYF
TGCAGTGCTAGCATATTCGATACGCAGTATTTT
>NA|TRBJ2-3|TRBV7-9|TRBD2
CASSLDGTSGGTVRDTQYF
TGTGCCAGCAGCTTAGACGGTACTAGCGGGGGGACCGTTCGGGATACGCAGTATTTT
>many|TRBJ2-7|TRBV7-9|NA
CASRLDWHEQYF
TGTGCCAGCCGTTTAGACTGGCACGAGCAGTACTTC
>NA|TRBJ1-5|TRBV20-1|TRBD1
CSAKDRDNQPQHF
TGCAGTGCTAAGGACAGGGACAATCAGCCCCAGCATTTT
>few|TRBJ2-3|TRBV10-3|TRBD2
CAISELAGAQSDTQYF
TGTGCCATCAGTGAGCTAGCGGGGGCTCAGTCAGATACGCAGTATTTT
>many|TRBJ1-4|TRBV20-1|TRBD1
CSARARDRGATNEKLFF
TGCAGTGCTAGGGCCCGGGACAGGGGCGCAACTAATGAAAAACTGTTTTTT
>many|TRBJ2-2|TRBV5-1|NA
CASSPWTTKNTGELFF
TGCGCCAGCAGCCCCTGGACTACTAAGAACACCGGGGAGCTGTTTTTT
>few|TRBJ2-1|TRBV6-1|TRBD2
CASGDQREKNEQFF
TGTGCCAGCGGAGATCAGCGGGAGAAAAATGAGCAGTTCTTC
>many|TRBJ2-3|TRBV24-1|TRBD1
CATSDSKQGPATDTQYF
TGTGCCACCAGTGATTCGAAACAGGGGCCGGCCACAGATACGCAGTATTTT
>NA|TRBJ2-2|TRBV3-1|TRBD2
CASSLSSGANTGELFF
TGTGCCAGCAGCCTGTCTAGCGGGGCGAACACCGGGGAGCTGTTTTTT
>many|TRBJ2-3|TRBV12-3/TRBV12-4|NA
CASTSGPTQYF
TGTGCCAGCACTTCAGGCCCTACGCAGTATTTT
>NA|TRBJ2-7|TRBV2|NA
CASSPGTAPYEQYF
TGTGCCAGCAGTCCTGGGACGGCTCCCTACGAGCAGTACTTC
>many|TRBJ2-7|TRBV14|NA
CASSQGIRKQYF
TGTGCCAGCAGCCAGGGGATTCGGAAGCAGTACTTC
>many|TRBJ1-2|TRBV20-1|NA
CSSKGRERGYTF
TGCAGTTCTAAGGGCAGGGAGAGGGGCTACACCTTC
>once|TRBJ1-1|TRBV6-1|TRBD1
CASSPAWTGVNTEAFF
TGTGCCAGCAGTCCCGCCTGGACAGGGGTGAACACTGAAGCTTTCTTT